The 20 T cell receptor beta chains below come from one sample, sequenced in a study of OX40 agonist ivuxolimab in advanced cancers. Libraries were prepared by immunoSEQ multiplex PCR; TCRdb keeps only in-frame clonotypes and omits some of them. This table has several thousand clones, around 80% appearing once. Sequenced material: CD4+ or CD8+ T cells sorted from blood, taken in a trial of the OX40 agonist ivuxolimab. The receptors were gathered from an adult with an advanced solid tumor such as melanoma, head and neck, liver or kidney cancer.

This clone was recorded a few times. The CDR3 region has the DNA TGTGCCAGCAGCTTAGTTGGGGTCACAACTAATGAAAAACTGTTTTTT. As protein: CASSLVGVTTNEKLFF. V is TRBV7-1 and J is TRBJ1-4; D is unresolved. TRBV7-1 qualifies as an ORF whose function is uncertain. Trimming removed 4 bases at V and 0 bases at J, with 12 bases between. This CDR3 has 16 residues.

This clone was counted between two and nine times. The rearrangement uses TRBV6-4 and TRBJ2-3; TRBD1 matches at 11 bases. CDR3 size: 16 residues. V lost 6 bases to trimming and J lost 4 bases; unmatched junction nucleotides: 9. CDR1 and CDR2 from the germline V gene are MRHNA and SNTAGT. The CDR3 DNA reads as TGTGCCAGCAGCATTGACGGGACAGGGGGTTCAGATACGCAGTATTTT. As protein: CASSIDGTGGSDTQYF.

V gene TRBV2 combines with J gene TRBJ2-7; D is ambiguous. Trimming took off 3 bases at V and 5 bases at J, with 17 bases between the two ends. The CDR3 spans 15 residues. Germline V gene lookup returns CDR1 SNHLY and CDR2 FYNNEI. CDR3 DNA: TGTGCCAGCAGTGAGGAGTCAAGCCTACGTGACGAGCAGTACTTC. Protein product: CASSEESSLRDEQYF.

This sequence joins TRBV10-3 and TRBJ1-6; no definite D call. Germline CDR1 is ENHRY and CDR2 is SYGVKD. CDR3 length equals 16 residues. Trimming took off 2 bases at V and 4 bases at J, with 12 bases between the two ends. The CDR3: CAISEALPQYNSPLHF. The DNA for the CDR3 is TGTGCCATCAGTGAGGCTCTACCTCAGTATAATTCACCCCTCCACTTT.

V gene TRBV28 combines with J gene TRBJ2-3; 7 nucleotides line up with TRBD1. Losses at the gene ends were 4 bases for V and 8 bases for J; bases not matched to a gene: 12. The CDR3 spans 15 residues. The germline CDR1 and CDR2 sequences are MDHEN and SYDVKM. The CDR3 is CASSYQGVTRGTQYF. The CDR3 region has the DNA TGTGCCAGCAGTTATCAGGGGGTGACGAGGGGTACGCAGTATTTT.

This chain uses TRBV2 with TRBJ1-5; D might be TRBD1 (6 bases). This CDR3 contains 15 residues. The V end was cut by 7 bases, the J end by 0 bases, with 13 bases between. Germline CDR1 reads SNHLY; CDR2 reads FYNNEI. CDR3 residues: CASTLTGDSNQPQHF. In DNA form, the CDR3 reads TGTGCCAGCACCCTGACAGGAGATAGCAATCAGCCCCAGCATTTT.

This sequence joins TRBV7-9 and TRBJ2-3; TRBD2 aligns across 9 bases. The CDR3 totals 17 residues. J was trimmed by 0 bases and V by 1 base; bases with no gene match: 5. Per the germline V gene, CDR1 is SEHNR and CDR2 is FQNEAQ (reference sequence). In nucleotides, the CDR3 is TGTGCCAGCAGCTTAGTCGGTCTAGCGGGGAGCACAGATACGCAGTATTTT. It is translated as CASSLVGLAGSTDTQYF.

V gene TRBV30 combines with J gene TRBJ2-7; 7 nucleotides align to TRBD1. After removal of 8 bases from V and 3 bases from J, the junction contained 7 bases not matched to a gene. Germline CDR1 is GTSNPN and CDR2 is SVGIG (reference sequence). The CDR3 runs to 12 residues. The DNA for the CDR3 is TGTGCCGCCGGTACAGGGGTCTACGAGCAGTACTTC. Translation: CAAGTGVYEQYF.

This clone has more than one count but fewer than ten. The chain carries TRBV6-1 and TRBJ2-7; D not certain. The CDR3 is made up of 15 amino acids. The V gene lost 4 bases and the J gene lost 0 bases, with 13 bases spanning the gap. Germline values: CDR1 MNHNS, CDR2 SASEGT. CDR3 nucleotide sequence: TGTGCCAGCAGTGGGACCGCGGCATCCTCCTACGAGCAGTACTTC. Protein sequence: CASSGTAASSYEQYF.

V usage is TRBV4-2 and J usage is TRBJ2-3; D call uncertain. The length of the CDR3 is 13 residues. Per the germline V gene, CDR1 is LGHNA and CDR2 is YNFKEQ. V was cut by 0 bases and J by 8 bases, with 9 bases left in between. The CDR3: CASSQEEARTQYF. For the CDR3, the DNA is TGTGCCAGCAGCCAAGAAGAGGCTCGTACGCAGTATTTT.

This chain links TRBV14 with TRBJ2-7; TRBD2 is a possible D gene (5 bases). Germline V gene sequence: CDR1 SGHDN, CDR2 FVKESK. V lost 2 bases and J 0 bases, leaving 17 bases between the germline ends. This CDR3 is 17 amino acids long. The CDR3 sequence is CASSQPSSSTDSYEQYF. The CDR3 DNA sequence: TGTGCCAGCAGCCAACCCAGCTCTAGCACCGACTCCTACGAGCAGTACTTC.

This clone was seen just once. The DNA of the CDR3 is TGTGCCAGCAGCTCCGGGACAGGGGGCGACGAGCAGTACTTC. It translates to CASSSGTGGDEQYF. The gene calls are TRBV5-6 and TRBJ2-7, with TRBD1 matching 12 bases. V was pared by 3 bases and J by 5 bases, with 3 bases of the junction left unmatched. The length of the CDR3 is 14 residues. Germline values: CDR1 SGHDT, CDR2 YYEEEE.

The CDR3 sequence is CATSTYRVGGETQYF. CDR3 sequence (DNA): TGTGCCACCAGCACCTACAGGGTTGGGGGGGAGACCCAGTACTTC. The chain joins TRBV15 to TRBJ2-5, with D perhaps TRBD1 or TRBD2 (6 bases each). From germline, CDR1 is LNHNV and CDR2 YYDKDF (reference sequence). V lost 4 bases to trimming and J lost 5 bases, with 17 bases between them. The CDR3 spans 15 residues.

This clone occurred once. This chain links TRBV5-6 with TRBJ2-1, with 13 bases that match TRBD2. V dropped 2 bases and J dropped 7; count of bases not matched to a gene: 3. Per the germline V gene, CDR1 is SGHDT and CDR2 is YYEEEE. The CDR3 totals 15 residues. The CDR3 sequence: CASSFGTSGVNEQFF. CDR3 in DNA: TGTGCCAGCAGCTTCGGGACTAGCGGGGTTAATGAGCAGTTCTTC.

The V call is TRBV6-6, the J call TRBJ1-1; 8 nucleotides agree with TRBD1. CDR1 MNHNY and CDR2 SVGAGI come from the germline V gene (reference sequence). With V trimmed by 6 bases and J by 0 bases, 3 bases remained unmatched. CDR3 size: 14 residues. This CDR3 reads CASRQGGLNTEAFF. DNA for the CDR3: TGTGCCAGCAGACAGGGGGGATTGAACACTGAAGCTTTCTTT.

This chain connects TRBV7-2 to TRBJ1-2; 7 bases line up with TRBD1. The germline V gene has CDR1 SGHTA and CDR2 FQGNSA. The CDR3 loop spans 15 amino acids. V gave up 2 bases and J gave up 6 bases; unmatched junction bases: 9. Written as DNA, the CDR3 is TGTGCCAGCAGCTTATTTAGGGACAGCCGTGATGGCTACACCTTC. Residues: CASSLFRDSRDGYTF.

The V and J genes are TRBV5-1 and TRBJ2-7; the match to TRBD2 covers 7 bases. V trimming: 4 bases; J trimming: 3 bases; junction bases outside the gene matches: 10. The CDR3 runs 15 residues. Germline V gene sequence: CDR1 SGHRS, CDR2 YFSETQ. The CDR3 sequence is CASSPWMGGDYEQYF. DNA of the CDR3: TGCGCCAGCAGCCCCTGGATGGGGGGGGACTACGAGCAGTACTTC. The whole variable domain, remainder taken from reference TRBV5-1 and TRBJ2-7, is KAGVTQTPRYLIKTRGQQVTLSCSPISGHRSVSWYQQTPGQGLQFLFEYFSETQRNKGNFPGRFSGRQFSNSRSEMNVSTLELGDSALYLCASSPWMGGDYEQYFGPGTRLTVT.

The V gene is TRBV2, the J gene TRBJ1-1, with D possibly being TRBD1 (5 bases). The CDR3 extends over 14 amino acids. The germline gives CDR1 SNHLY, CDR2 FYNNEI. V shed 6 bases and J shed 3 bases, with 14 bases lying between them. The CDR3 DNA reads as TGTGCCAGCAGCGAATTACGGGGGTACACTGAAGCTTTCTTT. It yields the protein CASSELRGYTEAFF.

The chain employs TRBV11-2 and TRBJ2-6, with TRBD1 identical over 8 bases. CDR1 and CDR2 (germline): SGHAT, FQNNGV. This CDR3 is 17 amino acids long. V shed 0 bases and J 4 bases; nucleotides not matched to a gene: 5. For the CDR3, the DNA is TGTGCCAGCAGCTTAGAGCGGACAGGGTTGGGGGCCAACGTCCTGACTTTC. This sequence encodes CASSLERTGLGANVLTF.

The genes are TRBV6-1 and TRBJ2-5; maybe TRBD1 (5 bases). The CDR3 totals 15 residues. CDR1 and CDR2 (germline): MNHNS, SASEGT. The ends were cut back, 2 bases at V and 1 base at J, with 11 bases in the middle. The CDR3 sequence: CASSEWGPPQETQYF. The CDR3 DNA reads TGTGCCAGCAGTGAATGGGGCCCTCCCCAAGAGACCCAGTACTTC.